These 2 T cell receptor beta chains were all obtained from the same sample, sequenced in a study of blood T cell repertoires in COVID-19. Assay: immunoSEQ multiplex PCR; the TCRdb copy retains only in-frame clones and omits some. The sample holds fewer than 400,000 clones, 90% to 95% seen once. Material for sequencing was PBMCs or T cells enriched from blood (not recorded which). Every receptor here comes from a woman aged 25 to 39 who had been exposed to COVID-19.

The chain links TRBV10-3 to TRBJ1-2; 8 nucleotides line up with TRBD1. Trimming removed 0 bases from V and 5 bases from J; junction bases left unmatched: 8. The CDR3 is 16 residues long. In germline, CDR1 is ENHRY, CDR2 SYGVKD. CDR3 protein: CAISESRNTGGYGYTF. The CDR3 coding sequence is TGTGCCATCAGTGAGTCAAGAAATACAGGGGGGTATGGCTACACCTTC.

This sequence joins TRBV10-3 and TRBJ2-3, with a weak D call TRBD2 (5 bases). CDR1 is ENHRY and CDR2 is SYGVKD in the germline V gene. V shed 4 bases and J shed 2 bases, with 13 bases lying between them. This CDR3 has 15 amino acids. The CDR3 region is CAISGVGETTDTQYF. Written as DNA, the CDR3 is TGTGCCATCAGTGGGGTCGGGGAAACCACAGATACGCAGTATTTT.